This T cell receptor (beta chain) was obtained from a study of blood T cell repertoires in COVID-19. This clone has a single count. Germline V gene lookup returns CDR1 MDHEN and CDR2 SYDVKM. This CDR3 has 15 amino acids. The V and J ends lost 6 bases and 2 bases, in that order; junction bases with no gene match: 5. Profiling relied on immunoSEQ multiplex PCR, and the TCRdb table lists in-frame clones only, not all of them. This sample has hundreds of thousands of clones, with over 80% found just once. This chain connects TRBV28 to TRBJ2-4; 9 positions match TRBD1. Sequenced material: PBMCs or T cells enriched from blood (not recorded which). This clonotype was obtained from a woman in her late teens or twenties who had recovered from COVID-19. CDR3 residues: CASSPQGAPKNIQYF. For the CDR3, the DNA is TGTGCCAGCAGCCCACAGGGGGCTCCCAAAAACATTCAGTACTTC.